These T cell receptor beta chains were read from a single sample in a study of immune evolution from preneoplasia to lung adenocarcinoma. The method was immunoSEQ multiplex PCR; TCRdb's version includes in-frame clones alone and lacks a portion of them. This sample has tens of thousands of clones, with less than 85% found just once. Sequenced input: FFPE invasive lung adenocarcinoma tissue. The source of these receptors is a person between 60 and 69 years old with lung adenocarcinoma. CDR3s include the opening cysteine and the closing phenylalanine or tryptophan. The listing skips clone size in some rows; elsewhere it reads once, few, many or a size class.

clone_size	v_call	j_call	cdr3_aa
NA	TRBV27	TRBJ1-3	CASSFSGPYSGNTIYF
NA	TRBV9	TRBJ2-1	CASSPRGTSGSHEQFF
NA	TRBV15	TRBJ1-1	CATSRSGTGGTEAFF
NA	TRBV27	TRBJ1-5	CASSLIQGPQHF
NA	TRBV5-1	TRBJ2-2	CASRLVAGGTGELFF
once	TRBV7-9	TRBJ1-5	CASSPGASNNQPQHF
NA	TRBV29-1	TRBJ2-7	CSIDVAGEEQYF
NA	TRBV28	TRBJ2-1	CASSPTGVAYNEQFF
NA	TRBV18	TRBJ2-5	CASSPLEAAEETQYF
once	TRBV29-1	TRBJ1-1	CSVGQNLNTEAFF
NA	TRBV19	TRBJ2-3	CASSALFDFTQYF
NA	TRBV7-3	TRBJ2-2	CASSTQMNTGELFF
NA	TRBV29-1	TRBJ2-1	CSVEASGRGGINEQFF
once	TRBV13	TRBJ2-5	CASSHPGETQYF
NA	TRBV29-1	TRBJ2-3	CSVKKGGTDTQYF
NA	TRBV5-1	TRBJ1-4	CASSLDRPATNEKLFF
NA	TRBV27	TRBJ2-7	CASGDNSLQHF
NA	TRBV28	TRBJ2-7	CASSLKGVGTYEQYF
NA	TRBV18	TRBJ1-4	CASSPPGPRGEKLFF
few	TRBV5-1	TRBJ2-1	CASSLTSGGSYNEQFF
once	TRBV28	TRBJ2-3	CASSSQQGRGPDTQYF
NA	TRBV7-2	TRBJ1-2	CASSPMDGNYGYTF
NA	TRBV7-2	TRBJ2-3	CASSFYRDTDTQYF
once	TRBV5-1	TRBJ2-2	CASSFLAGDSTGELFF
NA	TRBV9	TRBJ1-1	CASSVEVNTEAFF
NA	TRBV7-9	TRBJ2-7	CASSRTDTRRYF
NA	TRBV7-3	TRBJ2-1	CASSLVTGGEQFF
NA	TRBV5-6	TRBJ1-4	CASERGRGEKLFF
NA	TRBV4-1	TRBJ2-7	CASSRGQASSYEQYF
NA	TRBV6-5	TRBJ2-5	CASSHIPETQYF
NA	TRBV28	TRBJ2-5	CASRGLAGRETQYF
NA	TRBV13	TRBJ2-3	CASSPRTGSTDTQYF
NA	TRBV30	TRBJ2-7	CAWSVLGKGSYEQYF
few	TRBV19	TRBJ2-7	CASSAQGIGEQYF
NA	TRBV12-5	TRBJ1-5	CASGWNQGASNQPQHF
few	TRBV5-1	TRBJ1-2	CASSFAPPGGYTF
NA	TRBV4-2	TRBJ2-5	CASSQASTSGQETQYF
NA	TRBV5-1	TRBJ2-1	CASSLPTRSSYNEQFF
NA	TRBV18	TRBJ1-5	CASSPTRGQGGQPQHF
NA	TRBV28	TRBJ1-3	CASSAGTASGNTIYF
NA	TRBV7-2	TRBJ2-1	CASSLGGSLFF
NA	TRBV7-2	TRBJ1-4	CASSFYRTNEKLFF
NA	TRBV18	TRBJ1-2	CASSPGAGYGYTF
NA	TRBV7-9	TRBJ2-7	CASSFGTVSDEQYF
NA	TRBV7-2	TRBJ2-7	CASSLVVGDYEQYF
NA	TRBV5-1	TRBJ2-7	CASSFSYEQYF
NA	TRBV18	TRBJ2-3	CASSPYTDTQYF
NA	TRBV7-7	TRBJ2-7	CASSPTSGRAGEQYF
NA	TRBV5-4	TRBJ2-2	CASNLAGANTGELFF
NA	TRBV18	TRBJ1-4	CASSPMLPSATNEKLFF
NA	TRBV11-2	TRBJ2-7	CASSTTTEQYF
NA	TRBV7-9	TRBJ2-5	CASSLESGETQYF
NA	TRBV29-1	TRBJ1-3	CSVRDSDSGNTIYF
few	TRBV7-9	TRBJ1-1	CASSSSGTATEAFF
NA	TRBV7-9	TRBJ2-1	CASSLGLFNNEQFF
NA	TRBV19	TRBJ1-2	CASSIDQNRGDGYTF
NA	TRBV2	TRBJ2-5	CASSELIAGQETQYF
NA	TRBV7-9	TRBJ2-5	CASSPTASETQYF